Below are 15 T cell receptor beta chains sequenced from a single sample in a study of T cells in Graves' hyperthyroidism and ophthalmopathy. The CDR3 regions of TCR beta were amplified from RNA transcripts. The TCR CDR3 first-round RT-PCR relied on the HTBI primer set. One entry per CDR3 protein, called by TCRdb with MiXCR from the multiplex PCR reads. The sample includes 500,000 to 650,000 distinct CDR3 sequences, roughly 18% of them seen just once. Sequencing was done on a sample of blood. The receptors were gathered from a woman under 30 with Graves' ophthalmopathy.

This clonotype has just a few counts. The chain combines TRBV5-1 with TRBJ2-1; a possible D gene is TRBD2 (6 bases). With 2 bases removed from V and 0 bases from J, the gap between germline ends came to 9 bases. Germline V CDR1 and CDR2: SGHRS, YFSETQ. This CDR3 spans 15 amino acids. The CDR3 sequence is CASSFTSLSYNEQFF. CDR3 nucleotides: TGCGCCAGCAGCTTCACTAGCCTCTCCTACAATGAGCAGTTCTTC.

In its sample, this clonotype was seen many times. This rearrangement joins TRBV7-9 to TRBJ2-7; TRBD1 aligns across 9 bases. From germline, CDR1 is SEHNR and CDR2 FQNEAQ (reference sequence). This CDR3 has 16 residues. V lost 5 bases to trimming and J lost 1 base; unmatched junction nucleotides: 9. The CDR3 loop is CASSTRTGAKSYEQYF. The CDR3, as DNA: TGTGCCAGCAGCACCAGGACAGGGGCGAAATCCTACGAGCAGTACTTC. The whole variable domain, remainder taken from reference TRBV7-9 and TRBJ2-7, is DTGVSQNPRHKITKRGQNVTFRCDPISEHNRLYWYRQTLGQGPEFLTYFQNEAQLEKSRLLSDRFSAERPKGSFSTLEIQRTEQGDSAMYLCASSTRTGAKSYEQYFGPGTRLTVT.

This clonotype was observed at least ten times. The gene calls are TRBV7-9 and TRBJ2-7; no definite D call. The CDR3 runs 13 residues. Germline V gene lookup returns CDR1 SEHNR and CDR2 FQNEAQ (reference sequence). Deletions cut 2 bases from V and 2 bases from J, with 7 bases between. The CDR3 sequence: CASSLTETYEQYF. The CDR3 coding sequence is TGTGCCAGCAGCTTAACAGAGACCTACGAGCAGTACTTC.

This clonotype was counted many times. The CDR3 sequence: CASSQGWTSGRGNEQFF. The DNA for the CDR3 is TGTGCCAGCAGCCAAGGGTGGACTAGCGGTAGAGGGAATGAGCAGTTCTTC. The chain employs TRBV14 and TRBJ2-1; the match to TRBD2 covers 10 bases. With 1 base clipped from V and 7 bases from J, the junction kept 10 bases outside the gene matches. Germline V lookup: CDR1 SGHDN, CDR2 FVKESK. The CDR3 is made up of 17 amino acids. The complete variable domain, with remaining parts taken from reference TRBV14 and TRBJ2-1, reads EAGVTQFPSHSVIEKGQTVTLRCDPISGHDNLYWYRRVMGKEIKFLLHFVKESKQDESGMPNNRFLAERTGGTYSTLKVQPAELEDSGVYFCASSQGWTSGRGNEQFFGPGTRLTVL.

This clonotype was counted ten times or more. The chain recombines TRBV30 with TRBJ2-1, with D tentatively TRBD2 (6 bases). CDR1 and CDR2 from the germline V gene are GTSNPN and SVGIG (reference sequence). With 0 bases removed from V and 4 bases from J, the gap between germline ends came to 10 bases. The CDR3 is 14 residues long. The CDR3 DNA reads TGTGCCTGGAGTGTAACGGGAGCTTACAATGAGCAGTTCTTC. It specifies CAWSVTGAYNEQFF. Full variable domain (rest looked up from reference TRBV30 and TRBJ2-1): SQTIHQWPATLVQPVGSPLSLECTVEGTSNPNLYWYRQAAGRGLQLLFYSVGIGQISSEVPQNLSASRPQDRQFILSSKKLLLSDSGFYLCAWSVTGAYNEQFFGPGTRLTVL.

This clonotype was found many times. V and J are TRBV30 and TRBJ1-6; no clear D. CDR1 is GTSNPN, CDR2 SVGIG, per germline (reference sequence). The CDR3 consists of 15 residues. V was shortened by 4 bases and J by 7 bases, with 17 bases between the two germline ends. The CDR3 protein is CAWTLIDMRNSPLHF. The CDR3 nucleotides read TGTGCCTGGACGCTCATCGACATGAGGAATTCACCCCTCCACTTT.

The chain links TRBV6-2 or TRBV6-3 to TRBJ1-1, with D uncertain. V shed 4 bases and J shed 1 base, with 13 bases lying between them. This CDR3 is 15 amino acids long. In germline, CDR1 is MNHEY, CDR2 SVGEGT. In DNA, the CDR3 is TGTGCCAGCAGTTCTTTCGGACCGACGAACACTGAAGCTTTCTTT. Amino acids: CASSSFGPTNTEAFF.

With regard to this clonotype: A single base separates this from a much larger clone, so it may be a read error. The CDR3 reads CASSPEPYEQYF. The CDR3 region has the DNA TGCGCCAGCAGTCCGGAGCCCTACGAGCAGTACTTC. The chain uses TRBV5-1 and TRBJ2-7; no firm D call. Trimming took off 5 bases at V and 2 bases at J, with 8 bases between the two ends. The V gene's germline CDR1 is SGHRS and CDR2 YFSETQ. CDR3 length: 12 amino acids.

This clonotype was detected ten times or more. J is TRBJ1-1 and V is TRBV28; 7 nucleotides align to TRBD1. The CDR3 runs to 16 residues. Per germline, CDR1 MDHEN and CDR2 SYDVKM. Losses at the gene ends were 5 bases for V and 4 bases for J; bases not matched to a gene: 13. The CDR3 DNA reads as TGTGCCAGCAGTCCCGGGACAGCGGGATTGGGCACTGAAGCTTTCTTT. Translating it yields CASSPGTAGLGTEAFF. Full variable domain (missing parts from reference TRBV28 and TRBJ1-1): DVKVTQSSRYLVKRTGEKVFLECVQDMDHENMFWYRQDPGLGLRLIYFSYDVKMKEKGDIPEGYSVSREKKERFSLILESASTNQTSMYLCASSPGTAGLGTEAFFGQGTRLTVV.

At least ten counts were recorded for this clonotype. The rearrangement uses TRBV28 and TRBJ1-1, with D tentatively TRBD1 (5 bases). V was clipped by 5 bases and J by 3 bases, with 22 bases between them. Germline CDR1 and CDR2: MDHEN and SYDVKM. This CDR3 comprises 17 residues. The CDR3 reads CASSHPVARKGDTEAFF. The DNA for the CDR3 is TGTGCCAGCAGTCACCCCGTGGCCCGCAAAGGGGACACTGAAGCTTTCTTT.

The rearrangement uses TRBV5-1 and TRBJ2-1, with 9 bases matching TRBD2. V was pared by 6 bases and J by 7 bases, with 11 bases of the junction left unmatched. The CDR3 consists of 15 residues. Germline CDR1 is SGHRS and CDR2 is YFSETQ. DNA for the CDR3: TGCGCCAGCACGCCCGCGGGGGGGCTAAGGAATGAGCAGTTCTTC. Its protein product is CASTPAGGLRNEQFF.

This clonotype was seen more than once but under ten times. The chain carries TRBV6-5 and TRBJ2-7, with D possibly TRBD1 on 7 matching bases. The CDR3 is 14 amino acids. CDR1 and CDR2 (germline): MNHEY, SVGAGI. The V end lost 0 bases, the J end lost 3 bases, and 9 bases lay between the germline ends. The CDR3 coding sequence is TGTGCCAGCAGTTACTCCAGGGGGGACTACGAGCAGTACTTC. Residues: CASSYSRGDYEQYF.

The rearrangement uses TRBV7-2 and TRBJ2-3, with 13 bases that match TRBD2. The V gene end was trimmed by 1 base and the J gene end by 10 bases; junction bases not matched to a gene: 5. This CDR3 spans 15 amino acids. Germline V gene lookup returns CDR1 SGHTA and CDR2 FQGNSA. CDR3 in DNA: TGTGCCAGCAGCTTAGGGGGGACTAGCGGGATCCCGCAGTATTTT. Translated, it gives CASSLGGTSGIPQYF.

This clonotype was observed a few times. The genes are TRBV7-2 and TRBJ1-5, with D unresolved. The V and J ends lost 7 bases and 7 bases respectively, with 23 bases between them. The CDR3 has 16 amino acids. Per the germline V gene, CDR1 is SGHTA and CDR2 is FQGNSA. The DNA of the CDR3 is TGTGCCAGCACCCCCCGCCCACAGTCGTTTGACCAGCCCCAGCATTTT. Translation gives CASTPRPQSFDQPQHF.

V gene TRBV6-2 or TRBV6-3 combines with J gene TRBJ1-1; D unresolved. There are 14 residues in the CDR3. The V gene lost 0 bases and the J gene lost 0 bases, with 5 bases spanning the gap. CDR1 and CDR2 from the germline V gene are MNHEY and SVGEGT. The CDR3 sequence is CASSYSDVNTEAFF. DNA of the CDR3: TGTGCCAGCAGTTACTCGGACGTGAACACTGAAGCTTTCTTT.